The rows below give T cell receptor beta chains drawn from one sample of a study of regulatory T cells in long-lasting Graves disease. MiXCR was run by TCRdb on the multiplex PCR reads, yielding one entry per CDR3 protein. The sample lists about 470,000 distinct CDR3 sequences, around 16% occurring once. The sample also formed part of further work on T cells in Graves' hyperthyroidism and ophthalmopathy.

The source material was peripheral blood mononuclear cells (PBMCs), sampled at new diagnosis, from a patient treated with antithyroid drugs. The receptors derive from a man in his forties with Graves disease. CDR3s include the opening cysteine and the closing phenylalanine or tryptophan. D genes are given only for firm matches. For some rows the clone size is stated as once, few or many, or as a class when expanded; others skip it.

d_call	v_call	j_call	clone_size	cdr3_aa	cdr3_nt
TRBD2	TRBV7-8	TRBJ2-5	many	CASSSGRTRETQYF	TGTGCCAGCAGCTCCGGACGGACTAGGGAGACCCAGTACTTC
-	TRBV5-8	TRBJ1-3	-	CASSLAGQGHGNTIYF	TGTGCCAGCAGCTTGGCCGGCCAGGGGCATGGAAACACCATATATTTT
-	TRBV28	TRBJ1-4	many	CATVRPGHEKLFF	TGTGCCACAGTTCGGCCGGGCCATGAAAAACTGTTTTTT
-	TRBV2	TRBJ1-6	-	CASRVTSSPLHF	TGTGCCAGCAGGGTTACAAGTTCACCCCTCCACTTT
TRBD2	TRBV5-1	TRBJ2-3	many	CASSKGLPSDTQYF	TGCGCCAGCAGCAAGGGACTACCTTCTGATACGCAGTATTTT
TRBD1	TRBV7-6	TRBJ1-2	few	CASSSGTGSIHGYTF	TGTGCCAGCAGCTCAGGGACAGGGAGCATCCATGGCTACACCTTC
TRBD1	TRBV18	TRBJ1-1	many	CASSGQGANTEAFF	TGTGCCAGCTCAGGACAGGGGGCGAACACTGAAGCTTTCTTT
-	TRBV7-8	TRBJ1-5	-	CASSSVMRHQPQHF	TGTGCCAGCAGCTCCGTGATGCGGCATCAGCCCCAGCATTTT
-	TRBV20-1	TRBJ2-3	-	CSARWAPVSTDTQYF	TGCAGTGCTAGATGGGCCCCGGTCAGCACAGATACGCAGTATTTT
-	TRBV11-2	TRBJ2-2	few	CASSLAGSYTGELFF	TGTGCCAGCAGCTTAGCGGGTAGCTACACCGGGGAGCTGTTTTTT
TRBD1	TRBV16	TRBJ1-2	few	CASSHRTGNGYTF	TGTGCCAGCAGCCATAGGACAGGGAATGGCTACACCTTC
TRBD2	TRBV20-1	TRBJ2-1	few	CSASPLRPAGESYNEQFF	TGCAGTGCCAGCCCCTTGCGACCAGCGGGAGAATCCTACAATGAGCAGTTCTTC
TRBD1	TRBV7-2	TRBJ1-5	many	CASSPTGDQPQHF	TGTGCCAGCAGCCCGACAGGGGATCAGCCCCAGCATTTT
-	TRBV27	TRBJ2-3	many	CASRKGGVGTDTQYF	TGTGCCAGCAGAAAAGGGGGTGTTGGCACAGATACGCAGTATTTT
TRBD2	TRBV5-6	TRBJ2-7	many	CASSLTSVQYF	TGTGCCAGCAGCTTGACTAGCGTTCAGTACTTC
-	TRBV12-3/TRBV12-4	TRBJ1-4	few	CASSLQQGYEKLFF	TGTGCCAGCAGTTTACAGCAGGGGTATGAAAAACTGTTTTTT
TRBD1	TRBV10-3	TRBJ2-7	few	CAISGTGQGITYEQYF	TGTGCCATCAGTGGTACGGGACAGGGGATAACCTACGAGCAGTACTTC
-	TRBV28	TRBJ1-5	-	CASSLTGVVVGQPQHF	TGTGCCAGCAGCCTTACTGGGGTTGTGGTAGGGCAGCCCCAGCATTTT
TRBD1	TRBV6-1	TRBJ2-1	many	CASTRGTGGSYNEQFF	TGTGCCAGCACCCGTGGGACAGGGGGGTCCTACAATGAGCAGTTCTTC
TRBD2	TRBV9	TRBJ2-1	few	CASSASGRYNEQFF	TGTGCCAGCAGCGCCAGCGGGAGATACAATGAGCAGTTCTTC
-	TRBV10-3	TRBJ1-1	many	CAIRWDKANTEAFF	TGTGCCATCAGATGGGACAAAGCGAACACTGAAGCTTTCTTT
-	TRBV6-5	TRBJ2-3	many	CASSSPAGSTDTQYF	TGTGCCAGCAGTTCCCCTGCGGGAAGCACAGATACGCAGTATTTT
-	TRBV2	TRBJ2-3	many	CASSVFQNTDTQYF	TGTGCCAGCAGTGTCTTCCAGAACACAGATACGCAGTATTTT
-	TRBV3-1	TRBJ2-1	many	CASSLEHNEQFF	TGTGCCAGCAGCCTAGAGCACAATGAGCAGTTCTTC
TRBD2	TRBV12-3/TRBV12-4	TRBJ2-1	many	CASKASGSPSYNEQFF	TGTGCCAGCAAAGCTAGCGGGAGCCCCTCCTACAATGAGCAGTTCTTC
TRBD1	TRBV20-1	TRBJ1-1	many	CSASRTGGSARAFF	TGCAGTGCTTCAAGGACAGGGGGTTCGGCAAGAGCTTTCTTT
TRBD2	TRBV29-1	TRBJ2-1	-	CSVEEYQREFDEQFF	TGCAGCGTTGAAGAGTACCAGCGGGAGTTCGATGAGCAGTTCTTC
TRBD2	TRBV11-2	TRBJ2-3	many	CASSLFGGRARDTQYF	TGTGCCAGCAGCTTATTCGGCGGGAGGGCCCGGGATACGCAGTATTTT
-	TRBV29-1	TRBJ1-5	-	CSVGVDSNQPQHF	TGCAGCGTTGGCGTGGACAGCAATCAGCCCCAGCATTTT
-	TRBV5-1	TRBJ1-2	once	CASSLSMSGTFYGYTF	TGCGCCAGCAGTCTCTCGATGTCAGGGACCTTCTATGGCTACACCTTC
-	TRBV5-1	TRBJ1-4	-	CASSSDRPNEKLFF	TGCGCCAGCAGCTCCGACAGGCCTAATGAAAAACTGTTTTTT
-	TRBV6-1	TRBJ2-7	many	CASSESAYFSEGAYEQYF	TGTGCCAGCAGTGAATCCGCGTACTTCAGCGAAGGGGCCTACGAGCAGTACTTC
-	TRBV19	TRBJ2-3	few	CASSIPTQTDTQYF	TGTGCCAGTAGTATCCCGACCCAAACAGATACGCAGTATTTT
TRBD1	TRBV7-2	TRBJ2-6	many	CASSHRGSGANVLTF	TGTGCCAGCAGCCACAGGGGGTCTGGGGCCAACGTCCTGACTTTC
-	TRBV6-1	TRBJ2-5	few	CASVGSGLETQYF	TGTGCCAGCGTCGGGTCGGGACTAGAGACCCAGTACTTC
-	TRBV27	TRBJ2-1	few	CASGSFGTEYNEQFF	TGTGCCAGCGGCTCATTTGGGACTGAATACAATGAGCAGTTCTTC
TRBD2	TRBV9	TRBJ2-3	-	CASSVGTSGIETDTQYF	TGTGCCAGCAGCGTAGGGACTAGCGGGATAGAAACAGATACGCAGTATTTT